A selection of T cell receptor beta chains follows, all from one sample in a study of Ad26.COV2.S vaccination and SARS-CoV-2 variants. Data came from immunoSEQ multiplex PCR; TCRdb stores just in-frame clones and leaves some out. The table includes roughly 700,000 clones, roughly 90% detected once. Material: peripheral blood, obtained in a trial of Ad26.COV2.S vaccine versus placebo. The source is a person between 18 and 59 years old who received the Ad26.COV2.S COVID-19 vaccine or a placebo. Both conserved end residues are part of each CDR3. The order of the fields is D gene, J gene, V gene, clone size, CDR3 DNA, CDR3 protein. The D gene is left open where the match is weak. Clone size is given for some rows only: seen once, a few or many times, or a class if the clone is expanded.

- | TRBJ2-3 | TRBV29-1 | - | TGCAGCGTTGAAGTAGCGCCAGATACGCAGTATTTT | CSVEVAPDTQYF
TRBD1 | TRBJ1-6 | TRBV7-2 | - | TGTGCCAGCAGCGGACAGGGCCTACTGAATTCACCCCTCCACTTT | CASSGQGLLNSPLHF
- | TRBJ1-6 | TRBV6-5 | - | TGTGCCAGCAGGAACAAGATCCTACCGAATTCACCCCTCCACTTT | CASRNKILPNSPLHF
- | TRBJ1-2 | TRBV18 | - | TGTGCCAGCTCACAGGGGGATCGGTATGGCTACACCTTC | CASSQGDRYGYTF
TRBD2 | TRBJ2-7 | TRBV5-3 | - | TGTGCCAGAAGGTGTGAGGCGGCTAGCGGGACCTACGAGCAGTACTTC | CARRCEAASGTYEQYF
- | TRBJ2-5 | TRBV3-1/TRBV3-2 | - | TGTGCCAGCAGCCAAGAGAGGGTATGGGGGGTAGAGACCCAGTACTTC | CASSQERVWGVETQYF
- | TRBJ2-2 | TRBV11-3 | - | TGTGCCAGCAGCGTTACAAGCACCGGGGAGCTGTTTTTT | CASSVTSTGELFF
- | TRBJ2-6 | TRBV6-5 | - | TGTGCCAGCAGTAGAGACCGGCTCTGGGCCAACGTCCTGACTTTC | CASSRDRLWANVLTF
- | TRBJ2-7 | TRBV5-6 | - | TGTGCCAGCAGCCTCGACAGAACCTACGAGCAGTACTTC | CASSLDRTYEQYF
TRBD1 | TRBJ1-2 | TRBV2 | - | TGTGCCAGCAGAGGGGGCGCCGGGGGCTACACCTTC | CASRGGAGGYTF
TRBD2 | TRBJ2-3 | TRBV30 | - | TGTGCCTGGAGTGTCTTCCTCCAGCGGGAACGAGATACGCAGTATTTT | CAWSVFLQRERDTQYF
- | TRBJ1-5 | TRBV20-1 | - | TGCAGTGCTAGTTTGGGATCTGGAAATCAGCCCCAGCATTTT | CSASLGSGNQPQHF
TRBD1 | TRBJ2-7 | TRBV30 | - | TGTGCCTGGGCGGGACAGGCCTACGAGCAGTACTTC | CAWAGQAYEQYF
TRBD2 | TRBJ2-5 | TRBV7-9 | - | TGTGCCAGCAGCTTTACCGGGGGGGTTTCACAAGAGACCCAGTACTTC | CASSFTGGVSQETQYF
- | TRBJ2-1 | TRBV6-6 | - | TGTGCCAGCAGTCACCGGGACCCGGCCTACAATGAGCAGTTCTTC | CASSHRDPAYNEQFF
- | TRBJ2-1 | TRBV2 | once | TGTGCCAGCAGGGGGGCCGAAGGCGAGCTGGGGTACAATGAGCAGTTCTTC | CASRGAEGELGYNEQFF
- | TRBJ2-4 | TRBV12-3/TRBV12-4 | - | TGTGCCAGCAGTTTAATTGGAAACATTCAGTACTTC | CASSLIGNIQYF
- | TRBJ2-3 | TRBV7-6 | - | TGTGCCAGCAGCCTGGACCCCTCGGATACGCAGTATTTT | CASSLDPSDTQYF
- | TRBJ1-6 | TRBV7-2 | - | TGTGCCAGCAGCTTAGATAGCAACTTCCCCCTCCACTTT | CASSLDSNFPLHF
- | TRBJ2-5 | TRBV18 | - | TGTGCCAGCTCGAGGGGGAACCTAGTGGGAGAGGCCCAGTACTTC | CASSRGNLVGEAQYF
- | TRBJ2-3 | TRBV27 | - | TGTGCCAGCAGTTGGGGGGATACGCAGTATTTT | CASSWGDTQYF
TRBD2 | TRBJ2-7 | TRBV7-6 | - | TGTGCCAGCAGCGGACGTCGTAGCGGGAGTTTTGACGAGCAGTACTTC | CASSGRRSGSFDEQYF
- | TRBJ2-2 | TRBV7-9 | - | TGTGCCAGCAGTCCCGACTACCGCGGGGAGCTGTTTTTT | CASSPDYRGELFF
- | TRBJ1-5 | TRBV12-3/TRBV12-4 | - | TGTGCCAGCAGTTTAGTCGATCAGCCCCAGCATTTT | CASSLVDQPQHF
- | TRBJ2-5 | TRBV18 | - | TGTGCCAGCTCAGGCCAAGAGACCCAGTACTTC | CASSGQETQYF
- | TRBJ1-1 | TRBV5-1 | - | TGCGCCAGCAGCACTTACAGTGGGGGTGGCACTGAAGCTTTCTTT | CASSTYSGGGTEAFF
TRBD1 | TRBJ2-3 | TRBV7-2 | - | TGTGCCAGCAGCCGGAACGGCCAGGGGGTCACAGATACGCAGTATTTT | CASSRNGQGVTDTQYF
- | TRBJ2-2 | TRBV20-1 | - | TGCAGTGCTAGTAGAGGGACCGGGGAGCTGTTTTTT | CSASRGTGELFF
TRBD1 | TRBJ2-1 | TRBV6-4 | - | TGTGCCAGCAGTCCGTCCGGGACAGTCAATGAGCAGTTCTTC | CASSPSGTVNEQFF
- | TRBJ2-2 | TRBV5-1 | - | TGCGCCAGCCGGGGGAACGCGAACACCGGGGAGCTGTTTTTT | CASRGNANTGELFF